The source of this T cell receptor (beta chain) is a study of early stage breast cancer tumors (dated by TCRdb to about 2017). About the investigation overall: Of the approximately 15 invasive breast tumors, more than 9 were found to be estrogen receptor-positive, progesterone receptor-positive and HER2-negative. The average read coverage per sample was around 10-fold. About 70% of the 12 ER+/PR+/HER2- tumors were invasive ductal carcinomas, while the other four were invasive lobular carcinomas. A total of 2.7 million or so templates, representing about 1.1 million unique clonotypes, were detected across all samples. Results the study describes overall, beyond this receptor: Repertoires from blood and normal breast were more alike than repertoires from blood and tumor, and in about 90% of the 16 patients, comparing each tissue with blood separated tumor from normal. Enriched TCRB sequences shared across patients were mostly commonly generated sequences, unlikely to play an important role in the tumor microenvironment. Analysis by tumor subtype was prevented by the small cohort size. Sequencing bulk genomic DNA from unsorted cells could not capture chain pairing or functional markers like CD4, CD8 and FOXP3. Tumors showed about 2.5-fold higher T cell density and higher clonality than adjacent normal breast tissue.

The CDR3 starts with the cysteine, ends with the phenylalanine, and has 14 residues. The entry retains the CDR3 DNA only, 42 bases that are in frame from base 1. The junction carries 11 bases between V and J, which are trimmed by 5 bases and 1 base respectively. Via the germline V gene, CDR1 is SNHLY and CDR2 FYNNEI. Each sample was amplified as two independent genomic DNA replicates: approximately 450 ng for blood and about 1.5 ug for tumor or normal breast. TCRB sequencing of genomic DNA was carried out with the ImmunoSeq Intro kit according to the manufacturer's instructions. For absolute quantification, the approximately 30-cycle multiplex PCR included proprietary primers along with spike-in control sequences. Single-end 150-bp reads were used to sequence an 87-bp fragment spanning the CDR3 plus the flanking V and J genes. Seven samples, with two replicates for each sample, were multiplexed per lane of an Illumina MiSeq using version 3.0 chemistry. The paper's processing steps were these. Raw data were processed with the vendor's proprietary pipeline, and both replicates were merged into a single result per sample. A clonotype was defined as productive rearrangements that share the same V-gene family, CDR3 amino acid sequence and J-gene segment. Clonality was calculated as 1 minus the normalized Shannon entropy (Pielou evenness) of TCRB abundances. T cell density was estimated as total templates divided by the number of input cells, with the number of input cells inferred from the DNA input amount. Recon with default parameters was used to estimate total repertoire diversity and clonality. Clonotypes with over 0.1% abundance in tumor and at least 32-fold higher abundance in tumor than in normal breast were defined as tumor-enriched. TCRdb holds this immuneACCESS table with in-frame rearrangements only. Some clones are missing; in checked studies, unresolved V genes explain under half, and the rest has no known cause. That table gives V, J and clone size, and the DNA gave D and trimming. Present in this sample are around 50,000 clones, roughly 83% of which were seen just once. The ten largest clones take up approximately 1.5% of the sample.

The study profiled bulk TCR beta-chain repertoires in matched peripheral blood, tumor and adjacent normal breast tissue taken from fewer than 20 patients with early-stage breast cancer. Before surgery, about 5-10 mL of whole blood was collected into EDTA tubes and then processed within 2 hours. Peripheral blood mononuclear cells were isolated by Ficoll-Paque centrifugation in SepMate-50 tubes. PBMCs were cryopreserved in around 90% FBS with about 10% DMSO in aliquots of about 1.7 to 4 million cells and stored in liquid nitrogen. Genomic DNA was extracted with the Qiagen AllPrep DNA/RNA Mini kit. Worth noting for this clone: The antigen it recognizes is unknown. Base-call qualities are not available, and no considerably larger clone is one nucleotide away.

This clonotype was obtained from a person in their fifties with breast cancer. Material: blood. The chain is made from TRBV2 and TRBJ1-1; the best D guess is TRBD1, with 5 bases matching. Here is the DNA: TGTGCCAGCAGTCCCCCGGACACGAACACTGAAGCTTTCTTT. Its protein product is CASSPPDTNTEAFF.